This paragraph covers one T cell receptor (beta chain) sequence. These data come from a study of T-cell memory formation after mild COVID-19. Study background: Largely donor-specific sequence clusters came from two donors.

V dropped 6 bases and J dropped 4 bases, with 12 bases sitting between them. The CDR3 extends over 13 amino acids. TCRdb re-analysed the 5' RACE reads in MiXCR, keeping a single row per CDR3 protein. The sample has 350,000 to 500,000 distinct CDR3 sequences, roughly 18% seen once. The sequence derives from a man younger than 35 who had mild COVID-19 (a few samples of this study predate the infection). Cell type and time point are not known. Material: PBMCs or a T cell subset sorted from them (not recorded which). The chain has TRBV12-3 or TRBV12-4 and TRBJ1-1; D remains unclear. The CDR3 nucleotides are TGTGCCAGCAGCCCTCCGGCTCGCACTGAAGCTTTCTTT. Translated, it gives CASSPPARTEAFF.